This T cell receptor beta chain was recorded in a study of regulatory and conventional T cells in RAG deficiency. Points from the study as a whole: Omenn patients showed >90% Treg-Tconv overlap and shorter CDR3 lengths.

Notes on this clone: No antigen is known for it.

Generated by immunoSEQ multiplex PCR, the TCRdb table keeps only in-frame clones and is missing some. The sample lists some 6,700 clones; around 80% were seen once. The germline V and J ends were trimmed by 4 bases and 6 bases, with 11 bases remaining between them. The germline gives CDR1 WSHSY, CDR2 SAAADI. The CDR3 has 13 residues. These same data were also listed under a study on regulatory T cells. As that report states: Amplification used 52 TRBV primers and 13 TRBJ primers. Regulatory T cells showed the strongest V-J pair restriction and V/J gene skewing among patient repertoires.

The chain couples TRBV10-2 to TRBJ2-3; the D gene is possibly TRBD2 (5 bases). The receptor was isolated from a human donor in good health. Sequenced sample: CD8+ T cells sorted from blood. The CDR3 is CASSGNWRDTQYF. The DNA for the CDR3 is TGCGCCAGCAGTGGAAACTGGAGGGATACGCAGTATTTT.